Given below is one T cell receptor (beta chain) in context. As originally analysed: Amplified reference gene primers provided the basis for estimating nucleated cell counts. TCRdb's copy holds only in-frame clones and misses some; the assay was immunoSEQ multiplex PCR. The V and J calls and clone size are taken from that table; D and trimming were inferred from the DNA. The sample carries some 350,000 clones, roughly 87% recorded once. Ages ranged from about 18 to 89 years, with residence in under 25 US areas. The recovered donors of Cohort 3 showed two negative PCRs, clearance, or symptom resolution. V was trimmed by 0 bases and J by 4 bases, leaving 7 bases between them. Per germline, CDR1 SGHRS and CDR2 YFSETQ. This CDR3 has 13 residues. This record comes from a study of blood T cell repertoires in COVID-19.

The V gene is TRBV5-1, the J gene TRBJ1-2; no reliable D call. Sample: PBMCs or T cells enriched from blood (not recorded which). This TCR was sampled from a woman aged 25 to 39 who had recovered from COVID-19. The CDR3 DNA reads TGCGCCAGCAGCTTGGGAGGGATCTATGGCTACACCTTC. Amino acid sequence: CASSLGGIYGYTF.